The rows below give T cell receptor beta chains drawn from one sample of a study of radiotherapy plus CTLA-4 blockade in lung cancer. Repertoires were generated with immunoSEQ multiplex PCR, while TCRdb's copy carries only in-frame clones and drops some. Among 85,000 to 120,000 clones listed, about 83% were seen once. This material consisted of peripheral blood, taken from a patient treated with radiotherapy plus ipilimumab. The receptors come from a human donor with non-small cell lung cancer that progressed on radiotherapy plus ipilimumab. Some clones in this sample may be carry-over from other donors' samples. The CDR3 runs from the conserved cysteine through the conserved F or W. The D gene is left open where the match is weak. Expanded clones get a size class; other rows say once, few or many, or leave the size out.

v_gene: TRBV7-8
j_gene: TRBJ1-1
d_gene: NA
abundance: once
CDR3aa: CASSLNVGTVNTEAFF
CDR3nt: TGTGCCAGCAGCTTAAATGTGGGGACGGTGAACACTGAAGCTTTCTTT

v_gene: TRBV7-3
j_gene: TRBJ1-4
d_gene: NA
abundance: NA
CDR3aa: CASSLLKGEKLFF
CDR3nt: TGTGCCAGCAGCTTACTTAAGGGTGAAAAACTGTTTTTT

v_gene: TRBV11-2
j_gene: TRBJ2-3
d_gene: NA
abundance: NA
CDR3aa: CASSFSRDTQYF
CDR3nt: TGTGCCAGCAGCTTCAGCCGGGATACGCAGTATTTT

v_gene: TRBV4-2
j_gene: TRBJ2-3
d_gene: TRBD2
abundance: NA
CDR3aa: CASSQETSGGADTQYF
CDR3nt: TGTGCCAGCAGCCAAGAAACTAGCGGGGGGGCAGATACGCAGTATTTT

v_gene: TRBV5-5
j_gene: TRBJ1-1
d_gene: TRBD1
abundance: NA
CDR3aa: CASSWGTGENTEAFF
CDR3nt: TGTGCCAGCAGCTGGGGGACAGGAGAGAACACTGAAGCTTTCTTT

v_gene: TRBV4-3
j_gene: TRBJ2-6
d_gene: NA
abundance: NA
CDR3aa: CASSRDSGANVLTF
CDR3nt: TGCGCCAGCAGCCGCGACTCTGGGGCCAACGTCCTGACTTTC

v_gene: TRBV4-2
j_gene: TRBJ2-7
d_gene: TRBD1
abundance: NA
CDR3aa: CASSQRQGIPYEQYF
CDR3nt: TGTGCCAGCAGCCAAAGACAGGGAATCCCCTACGAGCAGTACTTC

v_gene: TRBV12-5
j_gene: TRBJ2-1
d_gene: NA
abundance: NA
CDR3aa: CASGLAGTREQFF
CDR3nt: TGTGCTAGTGGTTTGGCCGGGACGAGGGAGCAGTTCTTC

v_gene: TRBV5-1
j_gene: TRBJ2-3
d_gene: TRBD1
abundance: NA
CDR3aa: CASSLAGTVRTDTQYF
CDR3nt: TGCGCCAGCAGCTTGGCCGGGACAGTCCGGACAGATACGCAGTATTTT

v_gene: TRBV29-1
j_gene: TRBJ1-1
d_gene: NA
abundance: NA
CDR3aa: CSVDQGANTEAFF
CDR3nt: TGCAGCGTTGATCAGGGTGCGAACACTGAAGCTTTCTTT

v_gene: TRBV7-7
j_gene: TRBJ2-2
d_gene: NA
abundance: NA
CDR3aa: CASSPTGFGELFF
CDR3nt: TGTGCTAGCAGCCCTACAGGGTTCGGGGAGCTGTTTTTT

v_gene: TRBV5-8
j_gene: TRBJ1-5
d_gene: NA
abundance: NA
CDR3aa: CASSLKAGHQPQHF
CDR3nt: TGTGCCAGCAGCTTGAAGGCAGGGCATCAGCCCCAGCATTTT

v_gene: TRBV7-6
j_gene: TRBJ2-7
d_gene: TRBD1
abundance: NA
CDR3aa: CASSILPGTGGFEQYF
CDR3nt: TGTGCCAGCAGCATCCTTCCCGGGACAGGGGGTTTCGAGCAGTACTTC

v_gene: TRBV4-3
j_gene: TRBJ1-2
d_gene: NA
abundance: NA
CDR3aa: CASSQDLSARSRTF
CDR3nt: TGCGCCAGCAGCCAAGATTTATCCGCCCGGTCGAGGACCTTC

v_gene: TRBV4-3
j_gene: TRBJ2-3
d_gene: NA
abundance: NA
CDR3aa: CASSPEVWGGLDTQYF
CDR3nt: TGCGCCAGCAGCCCCGAGGTGTGGGGGGGCCTGGATACGCAGTATTTT

v_gene: TRBV7-7
j_gene: TRBJ2-3
d_gene: TRBD2
abundance: NA
CDR3aa: CASSLGLAGTDTQYF
CDR3nt: TGTGCTAGCAGCCTAGGACTAGCGGGGACAGATACGCAGTATTTT